The rows below give T cell receptor beta chains drawn from one sample of a study of blood T cell repertoires in COVID-19. TCRdb's table, derived via immunoSEQ multiplex PCR, lists solely in-frame clones and lacks some. Among approximately 290,000 clones listed, roughly 91% were seen once. Sequencing was carried out using peripheral blood. The receptors derive from a young man with acute or convalescent COVID-19. CDR3s include the opening cysteine and the closing phenylalanine or tryptophan. D genes are given only for firm matches. Size is stated for part of the rows, as once, few or many counts, or as a class when the clone is expanded.

V	size	J	D	DNA	CDR3
TRBV6-5	NA	TRBJ1-4	NA	TGTGCCAGCAGTTACACCAGCGTTAATGAAAAACTGTTTTTT	CASSYTSVNEKLFF
TRBV28	NA	TRBJ1-1	NA	TGTGCCAGCAGTCAAGAGAAAATGAACACTGAAGCTTTCTTT	CASSQEKMNTEAFF
TRBV4-2	NA	TRBJ1-2	NA	TGTGCCAGCACCTATCGGGAGATTAACTATGGCTACACCTTC	CASTYREINYGYTF
TRBV28	NA	TRBJ1-1	NA	TGTGCCAGCATAGTCGGCGCATCAGGGACTGAAGCTTTCTTT	CASIVGASGTEAFF
TRBV28	once	TRBJ1-5	NA	TGTGCCAGCAGTTTCCGAGATCAGCCCCAGCATTTT	CASSFRDQPQHF
TRBV7-6	NA	TRBJ2-1	NA	TGTGCCAGCGGGGAGACTAGGGGCCATGAGCAGTTCTTC	CASGETRGHEQFF
TRBV5-1	NA	TRBJ1-6	TRBD1	TGCGCCAGCAGCCTGTACAGGGGACCTGATAATTCACCCCTCCACTTT	CASSLYRGPDNSPLHF
TRBV28	NA	TRBJ1-2	TRBD1	TGTGCCAGCAGTGTAACGGACAGGATCTATGGCTACACCTTC	CASSVTDRIYGYTF
TRBV27	once	TRBJ1-4	NA	TGTGCCAGCAGTTTATCCGTAACGCGTGAAAAACTGTTTTTT	CASSLSVTREKLFF
TRBV6-5	NA	TRBJ2-7	TRBD1	TGTGCCAGCGGCAAAGCGGACAGGGGCTACGAGCAGTACTTC	CASGKADRGYEQYF
TRBV27	NA	TRBJ2-1	NA	TGTGCCAGCAGTTACCCCGCGGGGCTCGGAGGCAATGAGCAGTTCTTC	CASSYPAGLGGNEQFF
TRBV7-8	NA	TRBJ1-5	NA	TGTGCCAGCAGCTTGAGTCCGCGGGGGCCGATTAATCAGCCCCAGCATTTT	CASSLSPRGPINQPQHF
TRBV20-1	NA	TRBJ2-1	NA	TGCAGTGCCACCGACAGAAATGAGCAGTTCTTC	CSATDRNEQFF
TRBV7-8	NA	TRBJ2-3	NA	TGTGCCAGCAGCCCGTTCGTCGGTAGCACAGATACGCAGTATTTT	CASSPFVGSTDTQYF
TRBV6-5	NA	TRBJ1-2	NA	TGTGCCAGCAGTTACGGGGGGAATAGCTATGGCTACACCTTC	CASSYGGNSYGYTF
TRBV6-5	once	TRBJ2-7	TRBD2	TGTGCCAGCAGAGTAGCGGGACGCTACGAGCAGTACTTC	CASRVAGRYEQYF
TRBV7-6	NA	TRBJ2-7	TRBD1	TGTGCCAGCAGCTCGCGATTGGACAGGGGTTACGAGCAGTACTTC	CASSSRLDRGYEQYF
TRBV30	NA	TRBJ1-4	NA	TGTGCCTGGAGTCTGGGTGGAACAGCGGCTAATGAAAAACTGTTTTTT	CAWSLGGTAANEKLFF
TRBV4-1	NA	TRBJ2-7	NA	TGCGCCAGCAGCCAAGGGGGCGCCTACGAGCAGTACTTC	CASSQGGAYEQYF
TRBV7-9	few	TRBJ2-2	TRBD1	TGTGCCAGCAGTTCGCAAACAGGGGGCGGGGAGCTGTTTTTT	CASSSQTGGGELFF
TRBV4-1	NA	TRBJ2-3	NA	TGCGCCAGCAGCCCTGTAATAGGAGGCGCAGATACGCAGTATTTT	CASSPVIGGADTQYF
TRBV29-1	NA	TRBJ2-7	TRBD2	TGCAGCGTTGAAGGTCTAGCGGGAGCCGAGCAGTACTTC	CSVEGLAGAEQYF
TRBV4-1	NA	TRBJ2-1	TRBD1	TGCGCCAGCAGCCACAGGGCGACAGGGGTTGGGGAGCAGTTCTTC	CASSHRATGVGEQFF
TRBV19	NA	TRBJ2-2	NA	TGTGCCAGTAGTAAAGGAGGGGGCCGCCCCGGGGAGCTGTTTTTT	CASSKGGGRPGELFF
TRBV18	NA	TRBJ1-1	NA	TGTGCCAGCTCACCAATGTCTACTGAAGCTTTCTTT	CASSPMSTEAFF
TRBV2	NA	TRBJ1-3	NA	TGTGCCAGCAGGCCAGGGGCCCCCTCTGGAAACACCATATATTTT	CASRPGAPSGNTIYF
TRBV5-4	once	TRBJ2-3	TRBD2	TGTGCCAGCAGCCGGACTAGCGGGGGTTTGGCAGATACGCAGTATTTT	CASSRTSGGLADTQYF
TRBV27	NA	TRBJ2-3	NA	TGTGCCAGCAGATTTAGGGGGAGCACAGATACGCAGTATTTT	CASRFRGSTDTQYF
TRBV5-5	NA	TRBJ1-2	TRBD1	TGTGCCAGCAGTACGACAGGGGAGAACTATGGCTACACCTTC	CASSTTGENYGYTF
TRBV28	NA	TRBJ2-7	NA	TGTGCCACCCTAGTGGGGGCGCGTCACGAGCAGTACTTC	CATLVGARHEQYF
TRBV7-6	NA	TRBJ2-1	NA	TGTGCCAGCAGCTTAAGGCAGGGGATCGGCAATGAGCAGTTCTTC	CASSLRQGIGNEQFF
TRBV7-2	NA	TRBJ2-3	TRBD2	TGTGCCAGCAGCTTATCGAGCGGGGGGGCTGATACGCAGTATTTT	CASSLSSGGADTQYF
TRBV5-1	NA	TRBJ2-4	NA	TGCGCCAGCAGCTTGGGAGGGTCCAAAAACATTCAGTACTTC	CASSLGGSKNIQYF
TRBV29-1	NA	TRBJ2-7	NA	TGCAGCGTTGAGAGGGGGTCCTCTTACGAGCAGTACTTC	CSVERGSSYEQYF
TRBV5-4	NA	TRBJ2-2	NA	TGTGCCAGCAGCTCCTCCCTCCAGGGGCCTCGGTCCCCCGGGGAGCTGTTTTTT	CASSSSLQGPRSPGELFF
TRBV11-3	NA	TRBJ2-3	NA	TGTGCCAGCAGCCGACAGGGGAGGGCAGATACGCAGTATTTT	CASSRQGRADTQYF
TRBV28	NA	TRBJ2-7	NA	TGTGCCAGTCATCGGGATTCCTACGAGCAGTACTTC	CASHRDSYEQYF
TRBV4-1	NA	TRBJ2-7	TRBD1	TGCGCCAGCAGCCAAGTCCTCGGACAGGTGGCCGAGCAGTACTTC	CASSQVLGQVAEQYF
TRBV6-5	NA	TRBJ1-1	NA	TGTGCCAGCACCACAGGTGGCGGGGGGAACACTGAAGCTTTCTTT	CASTTGGGGNTEAFF
TRBV3-1/TRBV3-2	NA	TRBJ2-3	NA	TGTGCCAGCAGCCAAACCAGTGGCAGTACGCAGTATTTT	CASSQTSGSTQYF
TRBV6-5	NA	TRBJ1-1	NA	TGTGCCAGCATCCCACCGGGAATGAACACTGAAGCTTTCTTT	CASIPPGMNTEAFF
TRBV5-4	NA	TRBJ2-7	NA	TGTGCCAGCAGCTTGGTCGGCTACGAGCAGTACTTC	CASSLVGYEQYF
TRBV3-1/TRBV3-2	NA	TRBJ2-3	NA	TGTGCCAGCAGCCAACGGGACTCCGCGTTAGGTACGCAGTATTTT	CASSQRDSALGTQYF
TRBV9	NA	TRBJ2-7	NA	TGTGCCAGCAGCCCTAAGAGCACCACCTACGAGCAGTACTTC	CASSPKSTTYEQYF
TRBV15	NA	TRBJ1-2	NA	TGTGCCACCAGCAGAGCCGACAGGCACCCCTATGGCTACACCTTC	CATSRADRHPYGYTF
TRBV5-1	NA	TRBJ1-1	NA	TGCGCCAGCAGCTTGGACCCTCTAACAGGGCTTCTGAAAACTGAAGCTTTCTTT	CASSLDPLTGLLKTEAFF